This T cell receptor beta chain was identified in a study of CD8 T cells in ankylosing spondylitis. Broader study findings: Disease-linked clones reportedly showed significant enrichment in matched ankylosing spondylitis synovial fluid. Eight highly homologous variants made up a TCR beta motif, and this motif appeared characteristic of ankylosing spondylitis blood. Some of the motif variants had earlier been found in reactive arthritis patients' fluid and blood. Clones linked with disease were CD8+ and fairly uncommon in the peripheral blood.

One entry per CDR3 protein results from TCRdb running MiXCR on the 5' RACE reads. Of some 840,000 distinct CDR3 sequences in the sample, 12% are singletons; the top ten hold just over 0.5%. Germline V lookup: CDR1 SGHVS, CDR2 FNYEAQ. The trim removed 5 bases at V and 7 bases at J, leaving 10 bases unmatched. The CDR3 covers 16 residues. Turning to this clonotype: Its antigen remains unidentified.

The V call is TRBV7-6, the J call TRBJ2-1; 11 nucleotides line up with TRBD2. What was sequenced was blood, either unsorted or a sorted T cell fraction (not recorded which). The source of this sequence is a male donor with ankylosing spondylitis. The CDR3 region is CASSVLSGGARNEQFF. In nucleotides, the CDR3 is TGTGCCAGCAGCGTTCTTAGCGGGGGGGCCAGGAATGAGCAGTTCTTC.